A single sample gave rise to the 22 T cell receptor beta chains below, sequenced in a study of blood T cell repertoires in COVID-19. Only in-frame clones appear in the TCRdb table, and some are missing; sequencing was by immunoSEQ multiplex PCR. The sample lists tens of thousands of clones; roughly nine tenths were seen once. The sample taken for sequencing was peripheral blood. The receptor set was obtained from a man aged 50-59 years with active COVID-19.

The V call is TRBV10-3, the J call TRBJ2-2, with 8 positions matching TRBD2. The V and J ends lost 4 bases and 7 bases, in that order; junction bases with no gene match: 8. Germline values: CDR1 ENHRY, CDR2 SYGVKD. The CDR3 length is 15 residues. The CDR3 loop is CAISVSAGVGGELFF. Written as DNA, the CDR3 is TGTGCCATCAGTGTATCAGCGGGAGTTGGCGGGGAGCTGTTTTTT.

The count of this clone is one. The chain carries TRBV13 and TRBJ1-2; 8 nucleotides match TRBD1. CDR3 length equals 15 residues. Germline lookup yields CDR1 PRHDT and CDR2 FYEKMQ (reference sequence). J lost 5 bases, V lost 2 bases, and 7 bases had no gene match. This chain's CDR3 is CASSLWGQDMYGYTF. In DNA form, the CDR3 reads TGTGCCAGCAGCTTATGGGGACAGGATATGTATGGCTACACCTTC.

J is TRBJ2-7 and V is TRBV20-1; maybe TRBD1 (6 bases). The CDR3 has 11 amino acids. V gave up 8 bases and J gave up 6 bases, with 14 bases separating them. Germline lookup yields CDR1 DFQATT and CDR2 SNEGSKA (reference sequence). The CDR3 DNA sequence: TGCAGTTTCAGGACCAGGGGCGAGCAGTACTTC. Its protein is CSFRTRGEQYF.

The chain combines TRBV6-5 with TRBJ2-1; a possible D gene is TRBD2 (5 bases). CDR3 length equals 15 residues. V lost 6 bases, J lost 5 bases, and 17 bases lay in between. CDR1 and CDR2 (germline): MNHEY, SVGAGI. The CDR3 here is CASSHTRAINNEQFF. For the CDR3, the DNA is TGTGCCAGCAGCCATACTAGAGCGATAAACAATGAGCAGTTCTTC.

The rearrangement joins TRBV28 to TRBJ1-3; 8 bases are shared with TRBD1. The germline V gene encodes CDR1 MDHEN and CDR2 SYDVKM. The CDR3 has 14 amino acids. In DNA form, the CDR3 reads TGTGCAGGACAGGGAGGAGGGTCTGGAAACACCATATATTTT. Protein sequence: CAGQGGGSGNTIYF.

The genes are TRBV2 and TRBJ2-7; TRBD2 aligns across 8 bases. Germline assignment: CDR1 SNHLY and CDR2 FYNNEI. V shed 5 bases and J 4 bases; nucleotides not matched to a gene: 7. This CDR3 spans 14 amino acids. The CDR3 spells CASSYQREIYEQYF. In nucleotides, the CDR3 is TGTGCCAGCAGTTATCAGCGGGAGATTTACGAGCAGTACTTC.

CDR3 loop: CASSSRLAGEHGGSYNEQFF. The CDR3 coding sequence is TGTGCCAGCAGTTCACGACTAGCGGGAGAGCATGGGGGCTCCTACAATGAGCAGTTCTTC. V is TRBV6-2 or TRBV6-3 and J is TRBJ2-1, with 12 bases identical to TRBD2. Unmatched junction bases numbered 13, after V lost 4 bases and J lost 0 bases. Germline assignment: CDR1 MNHEY and CDR2 SVGEGT. The CDR3 runs to 20 residues.

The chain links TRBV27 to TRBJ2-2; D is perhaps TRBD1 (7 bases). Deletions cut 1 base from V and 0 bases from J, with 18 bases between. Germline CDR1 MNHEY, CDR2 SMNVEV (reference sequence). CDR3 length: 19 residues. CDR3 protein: CASSLWAGQSITNTGELFF. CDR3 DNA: TGTGCCAGCAGTTTATGGGCGGGACAGAGTATTACGAACACCGGGGAGCTGTTTTTT.

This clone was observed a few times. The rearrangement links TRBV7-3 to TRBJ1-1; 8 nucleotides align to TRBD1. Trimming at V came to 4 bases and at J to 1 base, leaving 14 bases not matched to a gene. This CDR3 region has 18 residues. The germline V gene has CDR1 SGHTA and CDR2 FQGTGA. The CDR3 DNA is TGTGCCAGCAGCTGGAGACAGGGGCCAGTCCTCAGGAACACTGAAGCTTTCTTT. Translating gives CASSWRQGPVLRNTEAFF.

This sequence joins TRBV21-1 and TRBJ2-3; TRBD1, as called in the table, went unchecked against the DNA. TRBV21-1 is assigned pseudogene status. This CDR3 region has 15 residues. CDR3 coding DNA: TGTGCCAGCAGCGGGACAGATAGTAGCACAGATACGCAGTATTTT. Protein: CASSGTDSSTDTQYF.

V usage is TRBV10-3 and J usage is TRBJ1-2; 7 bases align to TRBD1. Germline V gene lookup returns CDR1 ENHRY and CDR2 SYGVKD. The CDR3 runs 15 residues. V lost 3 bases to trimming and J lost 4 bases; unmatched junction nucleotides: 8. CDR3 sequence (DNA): TGTGCCATCAGTGACAACAGGGGCCGCGGCTATGGCTACACCTTC. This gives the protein CAISDNRGRGYGYTF.

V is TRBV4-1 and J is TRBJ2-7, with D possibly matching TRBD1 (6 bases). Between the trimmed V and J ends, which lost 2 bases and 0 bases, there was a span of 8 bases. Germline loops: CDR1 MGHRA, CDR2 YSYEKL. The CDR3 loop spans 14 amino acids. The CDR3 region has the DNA TGCGCCAGCAGCCAACGACAGGACTCCTACGAGCAGTACTTC. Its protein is CASSQRQDSYEQYF.

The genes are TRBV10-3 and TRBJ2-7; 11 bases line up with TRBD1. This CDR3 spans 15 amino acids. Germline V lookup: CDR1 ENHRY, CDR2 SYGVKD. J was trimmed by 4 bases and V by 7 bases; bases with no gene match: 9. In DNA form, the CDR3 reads TGTGCCATCACTAATACCGGGACAGGGGGTTACGAGCAGTACTTC. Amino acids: CAITNTGTGGYEQYF.

CDR3 region: CSASFRGSEQYF. Here the CDR3 DNA reads TGCAGTGCTAGTTTCCGGGGTAGCGAGCAGTACTTC. This chain joins TRBV20-1 and TRBJ2-7; a weak D match, TRBD2 (5 bases). Germline lookup yields CDR1 DFQATT and CDR2 SNEGSKA (reference sequence). Trimming pared 3 bases from V and 6 bases from J, leaving 12 bases between. The CDR3 loop spans 12 amino acids.

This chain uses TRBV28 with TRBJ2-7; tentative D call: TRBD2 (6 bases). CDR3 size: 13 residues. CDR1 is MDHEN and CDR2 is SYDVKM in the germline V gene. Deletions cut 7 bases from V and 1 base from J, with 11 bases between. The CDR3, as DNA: TGTGCCAGCACTCCCGGGGGATCCTACGAGCAGTACTTC. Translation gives CASTPGGSYEQYF.

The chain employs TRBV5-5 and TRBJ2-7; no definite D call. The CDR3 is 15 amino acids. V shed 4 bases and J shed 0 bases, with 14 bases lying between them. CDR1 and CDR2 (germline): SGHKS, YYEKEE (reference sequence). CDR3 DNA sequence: TGTGCCAGCAGCCTCAGGCTACCCAGCTCCTACGAGCAGTACTTC. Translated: CASSLRLPSSYEQYF.

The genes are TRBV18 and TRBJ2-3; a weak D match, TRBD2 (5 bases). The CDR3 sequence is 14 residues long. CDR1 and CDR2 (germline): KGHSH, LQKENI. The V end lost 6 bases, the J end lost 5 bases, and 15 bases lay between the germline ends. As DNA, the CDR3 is TGTGCCAGCTCCCTCACCTCGGAGGAAGATACGCAGTATTTT. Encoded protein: CASSLTSEEDTQYF.

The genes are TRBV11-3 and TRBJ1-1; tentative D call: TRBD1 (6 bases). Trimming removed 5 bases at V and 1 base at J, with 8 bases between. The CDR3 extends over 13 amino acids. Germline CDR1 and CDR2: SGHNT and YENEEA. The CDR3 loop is CASSRGGNTEAFF. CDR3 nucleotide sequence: TGTGCCAGCAGCAGGGGGGGGAACACTGAAGCTTTCTTT.

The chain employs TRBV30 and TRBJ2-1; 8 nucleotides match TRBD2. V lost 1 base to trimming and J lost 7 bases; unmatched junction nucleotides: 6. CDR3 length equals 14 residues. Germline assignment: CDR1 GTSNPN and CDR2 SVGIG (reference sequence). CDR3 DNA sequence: TGTGCCTGGAGTGAACCCGGGAGGGGTAATGAGCAGTTCTTC. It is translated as CAWSEPGRGNEQFF.

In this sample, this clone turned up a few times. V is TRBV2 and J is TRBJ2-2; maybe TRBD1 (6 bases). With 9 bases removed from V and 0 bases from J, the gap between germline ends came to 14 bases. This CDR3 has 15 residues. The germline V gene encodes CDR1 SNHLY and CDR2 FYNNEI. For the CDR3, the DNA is TGTGCCAGGAGTACCGGGACATCGAACACCGGGGAGCTGTTTTTT. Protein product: CARSTGTSNTGELFF.

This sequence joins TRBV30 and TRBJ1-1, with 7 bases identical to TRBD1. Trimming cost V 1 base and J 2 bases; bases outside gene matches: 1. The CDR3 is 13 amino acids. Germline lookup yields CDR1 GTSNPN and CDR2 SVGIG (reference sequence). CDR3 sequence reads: CAWSDRGNTEAFF. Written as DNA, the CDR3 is TGTGCCTGGAGTGACAGGGGAAACACTGAAGCTTTCTTT.

CDR3 bases: TGTGCCAGCACGACTAGCGGGAACAATGAGCAGTTCTTC. As protein: CASTTSGNNEQFF. The chain carries TRBV6-6 and TRBJ2-1; 11 nucleotides align to TRBD2. CDR3 length: 13 residues. Germline assignment: CDR1 MNHNY and CDR2 SVGAGI (reference sequence). V shed 7 bases and J 5 bases; nucleotides not matched to a gene: 1.